Listed here are 2 T cell receptor beta chains from one sample, sequenced in a study of neoadjuvant anti-PD-1 for oral cavity cancer. Profiled with immunoSEQ multiplex PCR; TCRdb holds only in-frame clones, not every one. This sample yields about 2,200 clones, of which 59% are seen a single time; roughly 18% belongs to the top ten. Time point given: after neoadjuvant nivolumab, at surgical resection. Sequenced material: tumor tissue, taken after nivolumab (anti-PD-1) treatment. Every receptor here comes from a person aged 40 to 85 with oral cavity squamous cell carcinoma.

This chain links TRBV6-5 with TRBJ1-3, with D unclear. Between the trimmed V and J ends, which lost 10 bases and 0 bases, there was a span of 16 bases. The CDR3 runs 15 residues. Germline-derived CDR1 and CDR2 are MNHEY and SVGAGI. As DNA, the CDR3 is TGTGCCACCGCGGTTCGGTTGGGCTCTGGAAACACCATATATTTT. Protein sequence: CATAVRLGSGNTIYF.

This clone has a single count. The CDR3 bases are TGTGCCAGCAGTTACTTTGGGATCGGGCCTCAGTACTTC. Its protein product is CASSYFGIGPQYF. The chain couples TRBV6-6 to TRBJ2-4; D gene unclear. Germline CDR1 and CDR2: MNHNY and SVGAGI (reference sequence). This CDR3 is built from 13 residues. Trimming removed 1 base at V and 12 bases at J, with 13 bases between.